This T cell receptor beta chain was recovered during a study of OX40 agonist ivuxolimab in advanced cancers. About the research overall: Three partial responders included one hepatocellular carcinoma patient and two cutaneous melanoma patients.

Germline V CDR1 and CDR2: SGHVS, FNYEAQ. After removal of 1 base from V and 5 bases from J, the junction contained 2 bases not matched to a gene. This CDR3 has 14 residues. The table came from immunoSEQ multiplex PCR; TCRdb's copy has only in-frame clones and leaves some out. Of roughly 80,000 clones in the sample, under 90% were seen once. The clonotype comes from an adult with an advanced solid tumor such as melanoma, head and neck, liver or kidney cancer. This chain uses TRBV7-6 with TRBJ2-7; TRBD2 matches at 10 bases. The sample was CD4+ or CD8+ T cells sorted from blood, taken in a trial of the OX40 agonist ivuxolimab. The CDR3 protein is CASSLVLAGNEQYF. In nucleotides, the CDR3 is TGTGCCAGCAGCTTAGTACTAGCGGGAAACGAGCAGTACTTC.